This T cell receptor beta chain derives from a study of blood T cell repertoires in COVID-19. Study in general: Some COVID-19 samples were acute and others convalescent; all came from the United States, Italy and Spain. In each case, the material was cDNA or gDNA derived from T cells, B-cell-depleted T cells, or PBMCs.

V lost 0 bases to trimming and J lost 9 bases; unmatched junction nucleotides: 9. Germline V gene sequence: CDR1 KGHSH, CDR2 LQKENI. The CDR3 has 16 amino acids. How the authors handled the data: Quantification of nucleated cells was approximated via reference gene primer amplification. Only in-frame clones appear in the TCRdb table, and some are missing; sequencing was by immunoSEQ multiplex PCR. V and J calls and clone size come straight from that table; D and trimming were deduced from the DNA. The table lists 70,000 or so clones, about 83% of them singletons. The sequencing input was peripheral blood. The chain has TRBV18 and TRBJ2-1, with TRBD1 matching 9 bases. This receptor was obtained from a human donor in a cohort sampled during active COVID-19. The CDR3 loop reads CASSPPTGGASREQFF. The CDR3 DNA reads TGTGCCAGCTCACCACCTACAGGGGGCGCGTCTCGTGAGCAGTTCTTC. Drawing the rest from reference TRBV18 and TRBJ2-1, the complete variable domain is NAGVMQNPRHLVRRRGQEARLRCSPMKGHSHVYWYRQLPEEGLKFMVYLQKENIIDESGMPKERFSAEFPKEGPSILRIQQVVRGDSAAYFCASSPPTGGASREQFFGPGTRLTVL.